This T cell receptor beta chain was sequenced for a study of blood T cell repertoires in COVID-19. Study summary: Samples representing acute and convalescent COVID-19 were sourced from the United States, Italy and Spain. PBMCs, B-cell-depleted T cells, or T cells provided the cDNA or gDNA that made up the material.

The V end lost 6 bases, the J end lost 1 base, and 16 bases lay between the germline ends. The CDR3 runs 16 residues. Per the germline V gene, CDR1 is MDHEN and CDR2 is SYDVKM. Study processing details: How many nucleated cells were present was estimated from reference gene primer amplification. The method was immunoSEQ multiplex PCR; TCRdb's version includes in-frame clones alone and lacks a portion of them. The V and J calls and clone size were taken over from that table, and D and trimming were inferred from the DNA. The sample lists some 260,000 clones, over 75% seen once, with roughly a tenth in the top ten. The Seattle patients, enrolled during active infection, were followed longitudinally.

This TCR derives from a woman in her 70s with COVID-19, enrolled during active disease. The sequencing sample was made of peripheral blood. The V gene is TRBV28, the J gene TRBJ1-5; possibly TRBD1 for D (5 bases). For the CDR3, the DNA is TGTGCCAGCAGGCCTCACACCGGGGGAAGCAATCAGCCCCAGCATTTT. Translating gives CASRPHTGGSNQPQHF.